The 30 T cell receptor beta chains presented below share a single source sample, sequenced in a study of technical replicates of blood from a handful of donors. Data came from immunoSEQ multiplex PCR; TCRdb stores just in-frame clones and leaves some out. Among roughly 93,000 clones listed, around 96% were seen once. Material: T cells isolated from PBMCs. These receptors were collected from a human donor in good health.

This clone was observed a single time. The chain carries TRBV30 and TRBJ2-5; possibly TRBD1 for D (6 bases). The V gene's germline CDR1 is GTSNPN and CDR2 SVGIG (reference sequence). This CDR3 region has 16 residues. The V end lost 3 bases, the J end lost 1 base, and 18 bases lay between the germline ends. CDR3 bases: TGTGCCTGGAGCTTCAAGGGGGTAGTGGGCCAAGAGACCCAGTACTTC. Translating it yields CAWSFKGVVGQETQYF.

The chain employs TRBV7-6 and TRBJ2-7; TRBD2 matches at 7 bases. The CDR3 consists of 14 residues. J was trimmed by 2 bases and V by 5 bases; bases with no gene match: 6. The germline CDR1 and CDR2 sequences are SGHVS and FNYEAQ. The CDR3 bases are TGTGCCAGCAGCCAAGGGAGGGAAACCTACGAGCAGTACTTC. It is translated as CASSQGRETYEQYF. Supplemented by reference TRBV7-6 and TRBJ2-7, the full variable domain reads GAGVSQSPRYKVTKRGQDVALRCDPISGHVSLYWYRQALGQGPEFLTYFNYEAQQDKSGLPNDRFSAERPEGSISTLTIQRTEQRDSAMYRCASSQGRETYEQYFGPGTRLTVT.

The rearrangement links TRBV6-1 to TRBJ2-1, with TRBD2 matching 15 bases. V lost 6 bases to trimming and J lost 9 bases; unmatched junction nucleotides: 3. Per germline, CDR1 MNHNS and CDR2 SASEGT. This CDR3 is built from 14 residues. The CDR3 nucleotides read TGTGCCAGCAGAGGACTAGCGGGAGGGATTGAGCAGTTCTTC. Protein sequence: CASRGLAGGIEQFF.

The chain is built from TRBV27 and TRBJ2-7; perhaps TRBD2 as D (6 bases). V gave up 2 bases and J gave up 6 bases, with 17 bases separating them. The CDR3 has 15 residues. Per the germline V gene, CDR1 is MNHEY and CDR2 is SMNVEV (reference sequence). The CDR3 sequence is CASSLRRGNRGEQYF. CDR3 coding DNA: TGTGCCAGCAGTTTAAGGCGCGGGAACCGGGGCGAGCAGTACTTC.

The gene calls are TRBV7-7 and TRBJ2-5, with D perhaps TRBD2 (6 bases). V shed 5 bases and J shed 4 bases, with 14 bases lying between them. The CDR3 has 14 residues. Germline V gene sequence: CDR1 SSHAT, CDR2 FNYEAQ (reference sequence). Here the CDR3 DNA reads TGTGCCAGCAGCGTGGGCCAGGGAGGAGAGACCCAGTACTTC. Translated, it gives CASSVGQGGETQYF.

The genes are TRBV19 and TRBJ2-5, with TRBD1 matching 11 bases. The CDR3 contains 21 residues. Looked up from germline, CDR1 is LNHDA and CDR2 is SQIVND (reference sequence). The V and J ends lost 5 bases and 2 bases, in that order; junction bases with no gene match: 22. The CDR3 protein is CASSPLDRGLAAALPQETQYF. The CDR3 DNA is TGTGCCAGTAGTCCGCTGGACAGGGGGCTGGCAGCGGCCTTGCCTCAAGAGACCCAGTACTTC.

The chain joins TRBV28 to TRBJ2-3; TRBD2 matches 11 bases. Germline V gene lookup returns CDR1 MDHEN and CDR2 SYDVKM. This CDR3 region has 17 residues. Trimming took 8 bases from V and 8 from J; bases not matched to a gene: 18. The CDR3 nucleotides read TGTGCCAGCGTACTAGATGTTAGCGGGAGGGCCTTGGCTACGCAGTATTTT. It yields the protein CASVLDVSGRALATQYF.

The table lists this clone with a count of one. The V call is TRBV7-9, the J call TRBJ2-1, with D perhaps TRBD1 (6 bases). This CDR3 spans 13 amino acids. V gave up 7 bases and J gave up 5 bases, with 12 bases separating them. Germline V lookup: CDR1 SEHNR, CDR2 FQNEAQ (reference sequence). The CDR3 region has the DNA TGTGCCAGCACCCTCACAGGGAACAATGAGCAGTTCTTC. It specifies CASTLTGNNEQFF. The full variable domain, in which reference TRBV7-9 and TRBJ2-1 provide the parts outside the CDR3, is DTGVSQNPRHKITKRGQNVTFRCDPISEHNRLYWYRQTLGQGPEFLTYFQNEAQLEKSRLLSDRFSAERPKGSFSTLEIQRTEQGDSAMYLCASTLTGNNEQFFGPGTRLTVL.

This chain links TRBV5-1 with TRBJ2-7, with D perhaps matching TRBD1 (6 bases). Trimming removed 4 bases from V and 3 bases from J, with 17 bases in between. The CDR3 contains 15 residues. Germline-derived CDR1 and CDR2 are SGHRS and YFSETQ. The CDR3 loop reads CASSVGDNRDYEQYF. CDR3 DNA sequence: TGCGCCAGCAGCGTGGGGGACAACAGGGACTACGAGCAGTACTTC. Full variable domain (outside the CDR3, taken from reference TRBV5-1 and TRBJ2-7): KAGVTQTPRYLIKTRGQQVTLSCSPISGHRSVSWYQQTPGQGLQFLFEYFSETQRNKGNFPGRFSGRQFSNSRSEMNVSTLELGDSALYLCASSVGDNRDYEQYFGPGTRLTVT.

The V gene is TRBV10-2, the J gene TRBJ2-1; a weak D match, TRBD2 (6 bases). Per germline, CDR1 WSHSY and CDR2 SAAADI. CDR3 size: 17 residues. V was cut by 3 bases and J by 0 bases, with 15 bases left in between. The CDR3 DNA follows: TGCGCCAGCAGTGATATCCCTAGCGCAAGCTCCTACAATGAGCAGTTCTTC. Its protein is CASSDIPSASSYNEQFF.

The CDR3 here is CASSSHLVGQETQYF. CDR3 DNA sequence: TGCGCCAGCAGTTCTCACCTAGTCGGCCAAGAGACCCAGTACTTC. The V call is TRBV10-1, the J call TRBJ2-5; D remains unclear. The germline V and J ends were trimmed by 5 bases and 1 base, with 14 bases remaining between them. The CDR3 is 15 amino acids. Germline V gene data show CDR1 as WNHNN and CDR2 as SYGVQD (reference sequence).

The chain has TRBV27 and TRBJ2-7; perhaps TRBD1 as D (6 bases). Trimming cost V 1 base and J 3 bases, with 13 bases left between them. The germline CDR1 and CDR2 sequences are MNHEY and SMNVEV (reference sequence). The CDR3 sequence is 15 residues long. The CDR3 region has the DNA TGTGCCAGCAGTTTATGGCAGGGGTCTTTCTACGAGCAGTACTTC. Protein: CASSLWQGSFYEQYF.

This chain links TRBV7-2 with TRBJ2-1; 8 nucleotides align to TRBD1. CDR3 size: 15 residues. The germline V gene has CDR1 SGHTA and CDR2 FQGNSA. Germline trimming cut 3 bases from V and 5 bases from J; bases unmatched to any gene: 6. CDR3 in amino acids: CASSFIGTGNNEQFF. CDR3 sequence (DNA): TGTGCCAGCAGCTTTATCGGGACAGGAAACAATGAGCAGTTCTTC.

The genes are TRBV27 and TRBJ1-1, with D maybe TRBD1 (5 bases). The germline CDR1 and CDR2 sequences are MNHEY and SMNVEV (reference sequence). This CDR3 spans 13 amino acids. The ends were cut back, 6 bases at V and 4 bases at J, with 12 bases in the middle. CDR3 loop: CASSKGRGTEAFF. CDR3 nucleotide sequence: TGTGCCAGCAGCAAAGGGAGGGGCACTGAAGCTTTCTTT.

This chain's CDR3 is CASSAQGITEAFF. The CDR3 nucleotides are TGTGCCAGCAGCGCACAGGGGATCACTGAAGCTTTCTTT. The chain carries TRBV9 and TRBJ1-1, with TRBD1 identical over 7 bases. CDR1 is SGDLS and CDR2 is YYNGEE in the germline V gene. With V trimmed by 3 bases and J by 4 bases, 3 bases remained unmatched. The CDR3 has 13 amino acids.

This chain links TRBV5-1 with TRBJ2-7; possible D gene TRBD1, 5 bases. Deletions cut 0 bases from V and 0 bases from J, with 7 bases between. CDR3 size: 14 residues. Germline values: CDR1 SGHRS, CDR2 YFSETQ. The CDR3 DNA reads as TGCGCCAGCAGCTTGGACCAGGGCTCCTACGAGCAGTACTTC. Amino acid sequence: CASSLDQGSYEQYF. The full variable domain, its missing parts supplied by reference TRBV5-1 and TRBJ2-7, is KAGVTQTPRYLIKTRGQQVTLSCSPISGHRSVSWYQQTPGQGLQFLFEYFSETQRNKGNFPGRFSGRQFSNSRSEMNVSTLELGDSALYLCASSLDQGSYEQYFGPGTRLTVT.

This chain joins TRBV6-5 and TRBJ2-7; D possibly corresponds to TRBD1 (5 bases). The length of the CDR3 is 13 residues. V lost 0 bases, J lost 7 bases, and 10 bases lay in between. CDR1 is MNHEY, CDR2 SVGAGI, per germline. CDR3 nucleotides: TGTGCCAGCAGTTACTCGGGCAGGGCTGAGCAGTACTTC. Translating it yields CASSYSGRAEQYF.

This clone has only one observation. The chain is built from TRBV14 and TRBJ2-5; 11 nucleotides line up with TRBD2. There are 17 residues in the CDR3. Unmatched junction bases numbered 11, after V lost 2 bases and J lost 6 bases. CDR1 SGHDN and CDR2 FVKESK come from the germline V gene. The chain's CDR3 is CASSQSTSGSGGKTQYF. CDR3 sequence (DNA): TGTGCCAGCAGCCAATCTACTAGCGGGAGTGGGGGGAAGACCCAGTACTTC.

The chain has TRBV10-2 and TRBJ2-4, with 10 bases that match TRBD1. CDR1 WSHSY and CDR2 SAAADI come from the germline V gene. Germline trimming cut 3 bases from V and 1 base from J; bases unmatched to any gene: 12. The CDR3 covers 19 residues. The CDR3 sequence is CASSDDRGRLGGAKNIQYF. The DNA for the CDR3 is TGCGCCAGCAGTGACGACAGGGGGCGTCTTGGGGGGGCCAAAAACATTCAGTACTTC.

The V call is TRBV5-4, the J call TRBJ2-7, with D perhaps TRBD1 (6 bases). This CDR3 has 14 residues. The V end was cut by 4 bases, the J end by 1 base, with 12 bases between. The germline CDR1 and CDR2 sequences are SGHNT and YYREEE (reference sequence). This chain's CDR3 is CASSSEGTSYEQYF. In DNA form, the CDR3 reads TGTGCCAGCAGCAGTGAAGGGACATCCTACGAGCAGTACTTC.

The CDR3 loop reads CASSLVSPPSYNSPLHF. DNA for the CDR3: TGTGCCAGCAGCTTAGTCAGTCCTCCCTCCTATAATTCACCCCTCCACTTT. V usage is TRBV11-2 and J usage is TRBJ1-6, with no clear D. The CDR3 is 17 amino acids. Germline CDR1 reads SGHAT; CDR2 reads FQNNGV. Trimming took 1 base from V and 0 from J, leaving 10 bases between them.

The V and J genes are TRBV29-1 and TRBJ1-2, with TRBD1 matching over 10 bases. This CDR3 spans 12 amino acids. Germline CDR1 is SQVTM and CDR2 is ANQGSEA. Unmatched junction bases numbered 4, after V lost 4 bases and J lost 8 bases. CDR3: CSVGDRGAGYTF. The CDR3 DNA reads as TGCAGCGTTGGGGACAGGGGAGCCGGCTACACCTTC.

The chain joins TRBV5-1 to TRBJ1-1, with 7 bases that match TRBD1. CDR1 and CDR2 from the germline V gene are SGHRS and YFSETQ. V shed 4 bases and J 0 bases; nucleotides not matched to a gene: 12. The CDR3 has 17 amino acids. CDR3 DNA: TGCGCCAGCAGCCGCGGGACAGCCAGACCATTGAACACTGAAGCTTTCTTT. Its protein is CASSRGTARPLNTEAFF.

The chain links TRBV7-9 to TRBJ1-2; TRBD1 is a possible D gene (5 bases). The CDR3 runs to 15 residues. The V gene's germline CDR1 is SEHNR and CDR2 FQNEAQ (reference sequence). V lost 1 base to trimming and J lost 4 bases, with 13 bases between them. CDR3 DNA sequence: TGTGCCAGCAGCTTAGTGCTGCAAGACAGCTATGGCTACACCTTC. As protein: CASSLVLQDSYGYTF.

The CDR3 spells CASSKVGTGADNEQFF. The CDR3 bases are TGTGCCAGCAGCAAGGTAGGGACAGGGGCCGACAATGAGCAGTTCTTC. The chain couples TRBV4-2 to TRBJ2-1; 10 nucleotides agree with TRBD1. Germline assignment: CDR1 LGHNA and CDR2 YNFKEQ. V lost 5 bases, J lost 5 bases, and 9 bases stayed unmatched. The CDR3 is 16 amino acids.

This clone turned up a few times. V usage is TRBV28 and J usage is TRBJ1-1; 8 nucleotides line up with TRBD1. Germline trimming cut 4 bases from V and 6 bases from J; bases unmatched to any gene: 28. The CDR3 extends over 21 amino acids. CDR1 is MDHEN, CDR2 SYDVKM, per germline. CDR3 amino acids: CASSYEPHGSGGVYPVPEAFF. The CDR3 region has the DNA TGTGCCAGCAGTTATGAGCCTCATGGGTCAGGGGGCGTTTATCCGGTTCCTGAAGCTTTCTTT.

The V call is TRBV7-2, the J call TRBJ1-5; D perhaps matches TRBD1 (6 bases). Trimming took 4 bases from V and 0 from J, leaving 13 bases between them. Germline CDR1 is SGHTA and CDR2 is FQGNSA. CDR3 length: 16 amino acids. The CDR3 DNA is TGTGCCAGCAGCTCCTGGACAGCCTATAGCAATCAGCCCCAGCATTTT. It is translated as CASSSWTAYSNQPQHF.

J is TRBJ2-1 and V is TRBV9; the match to TRBD2 covers 7 bases. CDR3 size: 15 residues. The germline V gene encodes CDR1 SGDLS and CDR2 YYNGEE. With 0 bases clipped from V and 7 bases from J, the junction kept 7 bases outside the gene matches. CDR3 bases: TGTGCCAGCAGCGTAGGGATCGGGCGGGGGAATGAGCAGTTCTTC. Amino acids: CASSVGIGRGNEQFF.

This chain connects TRBV27 to TRBJ1-5; 8 bases agree with TRBD1. Germline loops: CDR1 MNHEY, CDR2 SMNVEV (reference sequence). The CDR3 sequence is 14 residues long. V gave up 4 bases and J gave up 1 base; unmatched junction bases: 0. CDR3 protein: CASSWTGSNQPQHF. The CDR3 coding sequence is TGTGCCAGCAGTTGGACAGGGAGCAATCAGCCCCAGCATTTT.

This sequence joins TRBV21-1 and TRBJ1-5. TRBV21-1 is shown as a pseudogene. The CDR3 runs to 20 residues. As DNA, the CDR3 is TGTGCCAGCAGCAGACACACCTGGGGGATGGGGGGAGAGAGGGATCAGCCCCAGCATTTT. Its protein is CASSRHTWGMGGERDQPQHF.